The 21 T cell receptor beta chains reported below all come from one sample, sequenced in a study of T cell repertoires in cytomegalovirus infection. TCRdb re-called the reads with MiXCR, one entry per CDR3 protein. The sample yields around 70,000 distinct CDR3 sequences, 4% seen once. The sample comprised PBMCs. All receptors come from a human donor in good health (CMV status not recorded). Some clones in this sample may be carry-over from other donors' samples.

This clonotype was detected ten times or more. CDR3 nucleotides: TGTGCCAGCAGTGAGGACGGATATCAGCCCCAGCATTTT. As protein: CASSEDGYQPQHF. The chain couples TRBV12-3 or TRBV12-4 to TRBJ1-5; no clear D. CDR3 length: 13 residues. V was trimmed by 5 bases and J by 5 bases, leaving 10 bases between them.

This clonotype was counted at least ten times. The chain is built from TRBV11-3 and TRBJ2-5; 7 bases agree with TRBD2. In germline, CDR1 is SGHNT, CDR2 YENEEA. This CDR3 spans 15 amino acids. Germline trimming cut 5 bases from V and 5 bases from J; bases unmatched to any gene: 11. CDR3 sequence: CASSVRRGSSETQYF. The CDR3 DNA follows: TGTGCCAGCAGCGTACGTCGCGGGAGTAGCGAGACCCAGTACTTC. The complete variable domain, with remaining parts taken from reference TRBV11-3 and TRBJ2-5, reads EAGVVQSPRYKIIEKKQPVAFWCNPISGHNTLYWYLQNLGQGPELLIRYENEEAVDDSQLPKDRFSAERLKGVDSTLKIQPAELGDSAVYLCASSVRRGSSETQYFGPGTRLLVL.

This clonotype was counted many times. The rearrangement links TRBV7-2 to TRBJ1-1; D remains ambiguous. Germline V gene sequence: CDR1 SGHTA, CDR2 FQGNSA. Trimming shortened V by 5 bases and J by 0 bases, and 7 bases separated the two germline ends. The CDR3 has 13 amino acids. CDR3 coding DNA: TGTGCCAGCAGCCCGAGATTGAACACTGAAGCTTTCTTT. Its translation is CASSPRLNTEAFF.

This clonotype was detected ten times or more. V usage is TRBV6-2 or TRBV6-3 and J usage is TRBJ1-5; weak D call: TRBD1 (6 bases). The CDR3 is made up of 14 amino acids. Germline CDR1 and CDR2: MNHEY and SVGEGT. V gave up 5 bases and J gave up 3 bases, with 11 bases separating them. The CDR3 nucleotides are TGTGCCAGCAGTAGGGGGAGCCACAATCAGCCCCAGCATTTT. This codes for CASSRGSHNQPQHF.

Remarks on this clonotype: A much larger clone differs from this one at a single base, so this may be a read error. The chain recombines TRBV5-1 with TRBJ2-1, with D possibly being TRBD1 (6 bases). The CDR3 length is 15 residues. With 0 bases removed from V and 5 bases from J, the gap between germline ends came to 12 bases. Germline lookup yields CDR1 SGHRS and CDR2 YFSETQ. CDR3 in DNA: TGCGCCAGCAGCTTGGATGGGTGGGGGCACAATGAGCAGTTCTTC. Its translation is CASSLDGWGHNEQFF.

This clonotype has at least ten counts. The chain joins TRBV4-1 to TRBJ1-2, with a weak D call TRBD1 (5 bases). This CDR3 region has 14 residues. Per germline, CDR1 MGHRA and CDR2 YSYEKL. Trimming stripped 1 base from V and 2 bases from J, with 8 bases between. The DNA for the CDR3 is TGCGCCAGCAGCCAAGGTTCAGGGAACTATGGCTACACCTTC. As protein: CASSQGSGNYGYTF.

Many counts were recorded for this clonotype. The chain carries TRBV10-3 and TRBJ1-1, with a possible D match to TRBD1 (5 bases). The germline V gene has CDR1 ENHRY and CDR2 SYGVKD. V was shortened by 10 bases and J by 0 bases, with 12 bases between the two germline ends. The CDR3 has 13 residues. The CDR3 coding sequence is TGTGCCACCGCCCGGGGCTTGAACACTGAAGCTTTCTTT. It codes for CATARGLNTEAFF.

This clonotype was found many times. CDR3 DNA sequence: TGTGCCAGCAGCCAAACCGGGACTAGCGCAGCCTACAATGAGCAGTTCTTC. Amino acids: CASSQTGTSAAYNEQFF. The chain joins TRBV7-6 to TRBJ2-1; 10 nucleotides line up with TRBD2. The CDR3 consists of 17 residues. V lost 5 bases to trimming and J lost 2 bases; unmatched junction nucleotides: 9. CDR1 and CDR2 (germline): SGHVS, FNYEAQ.

This clonotype has ten or more counts. The V call is TRBV7-6, the J call TRBJ2-3; TRBD2 matches 7 bases. V lost 2 bases and J lost 8; bases outside the gene matches: 13. This CDR3 has 16 residues. CDR1 is SGHVS and CDR2 is FNYEAQ in the germline V gene. The CDR3 here is CASSLTPGGPKGTQYF. CDR3 nucleotides: TGTGCCAGCAGCTTAACTCCGGGGGGACCTAAGGGTACGCAGTATTTT.

The gene calls are TRBV7-2 and TRBJ1-1; D is perhaps TRBD1 (5 bases). Germline CDR1 SGHTA, CDR2 FQGNSA. This CDR3 has 14 residues. V gave up 2 bases and J gave up 4 bases, with 11 bases separating them. This chain's CDR3 is CASSLLGEGTEAFF. For the CDR3, the DNA is TGTGCCAGCAGCTTACTAGGGGAAGGCACTGAAGCTTTCTTT.

This clonotype showed up many times. The V call is TRBV5-4, the J call TRBJ1-4; no definite D call. Germline V CDR1 and CDR2: SGHNT, YYREEE (reference sequence). The CDR3 has 14 residues. Trimming cost V 4 bases and J 10 bases, with 17 bases left between them. CDR3 residues: CASSPGFGSGKLFF. The CDR3 DNA reads as TGTGCCAGCAGCCCGGGGTTCGGTTCTGGAAAACTGTTTTTT.

This clonotype appeared many times. The V gene is TRBV7-2, the J gene TRBJ1-6, with 8 bases identical to TRBD1. Losses at the gene ends were 6 bases for V and 7 bases for J; bases not matched to a gene: 5. Germline values: CDR1 SGHTA, CDR2 FQGNSA. This CDR3 contains 14 residues. CDR3 residues: CASSLTGENSPLHF. In nucleotides, the CDR3 is TGTGCCAGCAGTTTGACAGGGGAAAATTCACCCCTCCACTTT.

This clonotype was seen repeatedly, ten times or more. The V call is TRBV6-2 or TRBV6-3, the J call TRBJ1-1; a possible D gene is TRBD1 (5 bases). Per germline, CDR1 MNHEY and CDR2 SVGEGT. V lost 2 bases, J lost 7 bases, and 17 bases lay in between. The CDR3 runs 15 residues. The CDR3 is CASSYTPFLDNEAFF. The CDR3 region has the DNA TGTGCCAGCAGTTACACCCCCTTCCTGGACAATGAAGCTTTCTTT.

This clonotype has at least ten counts. The CDR3 is CASSLGVPGELFF. The CDR3 DNA follows: TGTGCCAGCAGCTTAGGGGTTCCCGGGGAGCTGTTTTTT. J is TRBJ2-2 and V is TRBV7-8; D is unresolved. V was cut by 1 base and J by 6 bases, with 6 bases left in between. Germline values: CDR1 SGHVS, CDR2 FQNEAQ. This CDR3 has 13 amino acids.

In this sample, this clonotype turned up many times. The J gene is TRBJ2-1, the V gene TRBV7-2; tentative D call: TRBD2 (5 bases). The CDR3 contains 15 residues. Trimming left V 0 bases short and J 4 bases short, with 10 bases between. The germline V gene encodes CDR1 SGHTA and CDR2 FQGNSA. The CDR3 here is CASSLARAVYNEQFF. CDR3 in DNA: TGTGCCAGCAGCTTAGCGAGGGCGGTTTACAATGAGCAGTTCTTC.

This clonotype was detected ten times or more. V and J are TRBV7-9 and TRBJ1-4; TRBD1 is a possible D gene (6 bases). From germline, CDR1 is SEHNR and CDR2 FQNEAQ (reference sequence). The CDR3 loop spans 12 amino acids. V was shortened by 5 bases and J by 7 bases, with 8 bases between the two germline ends. The CDR3 reads CASSEDSEKLFF. The CDR3 nucleotides read TGTGCCAGCAGCGAGGACAGTGAAAAACTGTTTTTT.

This clonotype was detected many times. The V call is TRBV5-1, the J call TRBJ2-2, with 9 bases aligning to TRBD2. Trimming cost V 5 bases and J 5 bases; bases outside gene matches: 7. The CDR3 loop spans 15 amino acids. Germline values: CDR1 SGHRS, CDR2 YFSETQ. The CDR3 protein is CASSSSGVPTGELFF. The DNA for the CDR3 is TGCGCCAGCAGTTCTAGCGGGGTGCCGACCGGGGAGCTGTTTTTT. The full variable domain, rest sourced from reference TRBV5-1 and TRBJ2-2, is KAGVTQTPRYLIKTRGQQVTLSCSPISGHRSVSWYQQTPGQGLQFLFEYFSETQRNKGNFPGRFSGRQFSNSRSEMNVSTLELGDSALYLCASSSSGVPTGELFFGEGSRLTVL.

This clonotype has ten or more counts. This chain joins TRBV7-2 and TRBJ1-5; D ambiguous. The CDR3 extends over 14 amino acids. The germline V gene encodes CDR1 SGHTA and CDR2 FQGNSA. The ends were cut back, 0 bases at V and 9 bases at J, with 12 bases in the middle. In DNA form, the CDR3 reads TGTGCCAGCAGCTTAGCAGTCTACTCTTCGCCCCAGCATTTT. Translating gives CASSLAVYSSPQHF.

Ten or more counts support this clonotype. The chain is built from TRBV7-2 and TRBJ2-1; D gene uncertain. The CDR3 runs 14 residues. Germline V gene sequence: CDR1 SGHTA, CDR2 FQGNSA. Trimming stripped 5 bases from V and 0 bases from J, with 8 bases between. The chain's CDR3 is CASSQVSSYNEQFF. Here the CDR3 DNA reads TGTGCCAGCAGCCAAGTAAGCTCCTACAATGAGCAGTTCTTC.

This clonotype was recorded at least ten times. The gene calls are TRBV11-3 and TRBJ2-1; 8 bases align to TRBD2. Looked up from germline, CDR1 is SGHNT and CDR2 is YENEEA. This CDR3 has 15 residues. V trimming: 3 bases; J trimming: 8 bases; junction bases outside the gene matches: 9. The CDR3: CASSLVGTRSDEQFF. The CDR3 region has the DNA TGTGCCAGCAGCTTGGTTGGGACTAGGAGTGATGAGCAGTTCTTC.

There are many counts of this clonotype. The gene calls are TRBV6-6 and TRBJ1-5, with D unresolved. The V and J ends lost 6 bases and 5 bases respectively, with 17 bases between them. Germline V lookup: CDR1 MNHNY, CDR2 SVGAGI (reference sequence). The CDR3 extends over 15 amino acids. For the CDR3, the DNA is TGTGCCAGCAGCTCAGACGGGCACGGGTATCAGCCCCAGCATTTT. Translating it yields CASSSDGHGYQPQHF.